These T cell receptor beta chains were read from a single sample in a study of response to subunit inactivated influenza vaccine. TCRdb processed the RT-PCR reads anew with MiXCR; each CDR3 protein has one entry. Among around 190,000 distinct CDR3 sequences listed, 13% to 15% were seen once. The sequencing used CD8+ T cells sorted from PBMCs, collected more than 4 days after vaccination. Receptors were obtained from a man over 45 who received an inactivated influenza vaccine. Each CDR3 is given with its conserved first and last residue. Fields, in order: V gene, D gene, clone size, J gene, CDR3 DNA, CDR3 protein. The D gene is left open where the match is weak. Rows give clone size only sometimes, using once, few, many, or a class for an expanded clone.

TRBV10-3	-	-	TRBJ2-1	TGTGCCATCAGTGAGTCATCGGGGGCCTACAATGAGCAGTTCTTC	CAISESSGAYNEQFF
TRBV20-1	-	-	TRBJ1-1	TGCAGTGCTAGAAAAGCTAACACTGAAGCTTTCTTT	CSARKANTEAFF
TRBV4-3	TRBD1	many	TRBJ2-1	TGCGCCAGCAGCCGACGACAGGGGGCTAACTACAATGAGCAGTTCTTC	CASSRRQGANYNEQFF
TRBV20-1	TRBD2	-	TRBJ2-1	TGCAGTGCTAGGAGGACTAGCGGGAGTTCCTACAATGAGCAGTTCTTC	CSARRTSGSSYNEQFF
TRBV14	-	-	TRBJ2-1	TGTGCCAGCAGCCAAGATATGTGGAGGGGGGACAATGAGCAGTTCTTC	CASSQDMWRGDNEQFF
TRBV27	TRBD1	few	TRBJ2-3	TGTGCCAGCAGACCGGGACAGGGGGAAACAGATACGCAGTATTTT	CASRPGQGETDTQYF
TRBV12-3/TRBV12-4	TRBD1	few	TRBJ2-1	TGTGCCAGCAGTCCAGTGACAGGGGTGCACAATGAGCAGTTCTTC	CASSPVTGVHNEQFF
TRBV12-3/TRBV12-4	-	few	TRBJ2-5	TGTGCCAGCAGCCCCACACGGGGAGAGACCCAGTACTTC	CASSPTRGETQYF
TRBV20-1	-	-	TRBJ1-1	TGCAGTGCTGAGACTCCCGCTCCCCCGATGAACACTGAAGCTTTCTTT	CSAETPAPPMNTEAFF
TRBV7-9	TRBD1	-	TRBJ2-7	TGTGCCAGCAGCTTGGACAGGGGTGTTAACGAGCAGTACTTC	CASSLDRGVNEQYF
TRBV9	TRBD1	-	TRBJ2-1	TGTGCCAGCAGCCCAGGACAGGGACTCGGCAATGAGCAGTTCTTC	CASSPGQGLGNEQFF
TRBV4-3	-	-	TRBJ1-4	TGCGCCAGCAGCCAAGGAGTCCTAACTAATGAAAAACTGTTTTTT	CASSQGVLTNEKLFF
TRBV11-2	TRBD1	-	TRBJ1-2	TGTGCCAGCAGCCCAGGGGGCCGGAGTATTTATGGCTACACCTTC	CASSPGGRSIYGYTF
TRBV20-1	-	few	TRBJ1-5	TGCAGTGCTAGAGATGGGTGGACGGTTCAATGGCCCCAGCATTTT	CSARDGWTVQWPQHF
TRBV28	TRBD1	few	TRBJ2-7	TGTGCCAGCAGTCCCACAGGGACAGGGTATTCCGAGCAGTACTTC	CASSPTGTGYSEQYF
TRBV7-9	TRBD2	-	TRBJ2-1	TGTGCCAGCAGCTTAAAGCGGGGGGTGATAGATGAGCAGTTCTTC	CASSLKRGVIDEQFF
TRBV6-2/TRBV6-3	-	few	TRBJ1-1	TGTGCCAGCACCAAGAGGGGCACTGAAGCTTTCTTT	CASTKRGTEAFF
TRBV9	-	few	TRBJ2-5	TGTGCCAGCAGCGTAGAAGGAAGGGCTGGAGAGACCCAGTACTTC	CASSVEGRAGETQYF
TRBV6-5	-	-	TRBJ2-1	TGTGCCAGCAGTTACGAGGTTTCCTACAATGAGCAGTTCTTC	CASSYEVSYNEQFF
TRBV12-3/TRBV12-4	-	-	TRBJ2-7	TGTGCCAGCAGCTACAGGGTGGGCTACGAGCAGTACTTC	CASSYRVGYEQYF
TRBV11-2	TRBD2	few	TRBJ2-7	TGTGCCAGCAGCTCGCACCGTGGGACGGCCGGGACTAGTCTCTACGAGCAGTACTTC	CASSSHRGTAGTSLYEQYF
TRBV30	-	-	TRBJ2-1	TGTGCCTCGACTAAAAACAATGAGCAGTTCTTC	CASTKNNEQFF
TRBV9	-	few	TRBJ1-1	TGTGCCAGCAGCGTCGAGGAGGGGATGAACACTGAAGCTTTCTTT	CASSVEEGMNTEAFF
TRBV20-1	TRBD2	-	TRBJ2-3	TGCAGTGCTAGATCCGGACTAGCGGGGAAATACTTCAGCACAGATACGCAGTATTTT	CSARSGLAGKYFSTDTQYF
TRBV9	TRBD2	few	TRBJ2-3	TGTGCCAGCAGCGGGGGACTAGCGACAGATACGCAGTATTTT	CASSGGLATDTQYF
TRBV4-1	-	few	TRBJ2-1	TGCGCCAGCAGCCAAGAAAGGTCCTACAATGAGCAGTTCTTC	CASSQERSYNEQFF
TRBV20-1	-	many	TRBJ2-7	TGCAGTGCTAGAGATCCGGAGAGCCACTACGAGCAGTACTTC	CSARDPESHYEQYF
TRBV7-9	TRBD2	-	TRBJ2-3	TGTGCCAGCAGCTCCCTGACTAGCATTAACACAGATACGCAGTATTTT	CASSSLTSINTDTQYF